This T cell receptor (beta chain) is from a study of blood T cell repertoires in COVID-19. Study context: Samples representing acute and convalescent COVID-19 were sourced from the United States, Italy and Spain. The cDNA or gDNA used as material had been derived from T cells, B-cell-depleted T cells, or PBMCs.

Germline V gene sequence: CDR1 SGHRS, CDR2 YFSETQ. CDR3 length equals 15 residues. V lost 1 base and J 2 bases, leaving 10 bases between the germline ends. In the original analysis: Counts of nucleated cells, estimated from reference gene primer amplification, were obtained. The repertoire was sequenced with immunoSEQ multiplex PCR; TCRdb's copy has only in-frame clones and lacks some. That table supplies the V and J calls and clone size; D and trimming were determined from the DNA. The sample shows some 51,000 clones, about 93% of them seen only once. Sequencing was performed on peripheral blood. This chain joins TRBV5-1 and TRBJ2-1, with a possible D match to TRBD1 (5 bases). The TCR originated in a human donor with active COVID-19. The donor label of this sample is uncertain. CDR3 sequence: CASSLIWGTYNEQFF. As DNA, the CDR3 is TGCGCCAGCAGCTTGATATGGGGCACCTACAATGAGCAGTTCTTC.